The rows below give T cell receptor beta chains drawn from one sample of a study. Using its own MiXCR run on the 5' RACE reads, TCRdb lists one record per CDR3 protein. Of about 43,000 distinct CDR3 sequences in the sample, about a fifth were seen once. The sequenced sample was Tregs sorted from a lymph node. All receptors derive from a female donor with breast cancer. Both conserved end residues are part of each CDR3. A D gene is named only where the DNA matches it firmly. Size values are once, few and many counts, or a class for expanded clones, and some rows have none.

v_call	cdr3_length	d_call	clone_size	cdr3_aa
TRBV13	13	TRBD1	-	CASSDGTGREAFF
TRBV7-8	14	TRBD1	-	CASSSGTGGETQYF
TRBV4-1	15	-	many	CASSQDRQGKYEQYF
TRBV4-1	14	-	many	CASSHPGTSYEQYF
TRBV28	15	-	-	CAGSPHMGVDYGYTF
TRBV7-2	13	-	many	CASSSPALNEQFF
TRBV27	14	TRBD1	-	CASRPGQGPDTQYF
TRBV7-6	18	TRBD2	-	CASSSGTSGFDSYNEQFF
TRBV7-9	15	TRBD1	few	CASSLPGGINYGYTF
TRBV7-3	14	-	-	CASLGMKDRRGYTF
TRBV6-1	14	-	few	CASSGDWITYEQYF
TRBV7-3	14	-	-	CASSLTGLQETQYF
TRBV29-1	11	-	many	CSVVTGSWAFF
TRBV5-6	11	-	many	CASSSQGSQFF
TRBV6-1	12	TRBD2	few	CATGTSGSEQYF
TRBV28	17	TRBD2	once	CASSLSRGGSSTGELFF
TRBV4-1	15	-	-	CASSQGLVGTYEQYF
TRBV5-1	12	-	many	CASSLGVDGYTF
TRBV10-1	16	-	-	CASSGEAPGSYNEQFF
TRBV20-1	15	-	-	CSARDYRKDNNGYTF
TRBV5-4	15	-	-	CASSLRQPNTGELFF
TRBV15	15	TRBD1	many	CATSRDSGTGDGYTF
TRBV20-1	15	-	medium-sized	CSARDLWKAKNIQYF
TRBV20-1	14	TRBD1	many	CSVPHRDRGDTQYF
TRBV4-1	15	TRBD1	few	CASSQVATGSHEQYF
TRBV30	12	TRBD1	few	CAWSAGQAVAFF
TRBV7-9	16	-	-	CASSPNSYRKGEKLFF
TRBV29-1	10	-	few	CSVSSGGAFF
TRBV3-1	16	-	-	CASSQEDSWRGETQYF
TRBV13	18	-	few	CASSLADRPASDTGELFF
TRBV4-1	18	TRBD2	many	CASSQDPGGTRRGETQYF
TRBV28	14	-	-	CASRTGANTGELFF
TRBV19	14	-	-	CASSITDSGDTIYF
TRBV6-2/TRBV6-3	15	-	few	CASSYSGGDYNEQFF
TRBV5-4	16	TRBD1	few	CASSSPGQGAPHEQFF
TRBV12-3/TRBV12-4	18	TRBD2	-	CASSSGLAGRLAKNIQYF
TRBV5-1	15	-	-	CASSLAAGATYEQYF
TRBV15	14	-	-	CTTSRDEGAGELFF
TRBV7-3	14	-	few	CASSLTGTTDTQYF
TRBV20-1	14	-	many	CSASRTSYNSPLHF
TRBV15	16	-	many	CATSRDVSGKGEKLFF
TRBV5-1	16	TRBD1	-	CASNRDRKSLTDTQYF
TRBV10-3	15	-	many	CAISELWTKQETQYF
TRBV12-3/TRBV12-4	14	-	many	CASSSSGTSYEQYF
TRBV4-2	20	-	few	CASSQMVAVGQGGGTETQYF
TRBV10-3	15	TRBD1	few	CAISVSTGGRETQYF
TRBV5-1	14	-	many	CASSFGQGNTEAFF